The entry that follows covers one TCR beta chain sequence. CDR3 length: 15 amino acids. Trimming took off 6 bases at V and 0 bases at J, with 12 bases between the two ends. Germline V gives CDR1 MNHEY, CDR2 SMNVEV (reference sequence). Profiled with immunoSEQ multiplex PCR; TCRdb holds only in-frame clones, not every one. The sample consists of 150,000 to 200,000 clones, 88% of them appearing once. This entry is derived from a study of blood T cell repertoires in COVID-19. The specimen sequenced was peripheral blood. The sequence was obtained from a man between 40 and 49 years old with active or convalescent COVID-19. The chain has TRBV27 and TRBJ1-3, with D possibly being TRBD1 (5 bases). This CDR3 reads CASSPNRLSGNTIYF. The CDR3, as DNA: TGTGCCAGCAGCCCAAACAGGCTCTCTGGAAACACCATATATTTT.